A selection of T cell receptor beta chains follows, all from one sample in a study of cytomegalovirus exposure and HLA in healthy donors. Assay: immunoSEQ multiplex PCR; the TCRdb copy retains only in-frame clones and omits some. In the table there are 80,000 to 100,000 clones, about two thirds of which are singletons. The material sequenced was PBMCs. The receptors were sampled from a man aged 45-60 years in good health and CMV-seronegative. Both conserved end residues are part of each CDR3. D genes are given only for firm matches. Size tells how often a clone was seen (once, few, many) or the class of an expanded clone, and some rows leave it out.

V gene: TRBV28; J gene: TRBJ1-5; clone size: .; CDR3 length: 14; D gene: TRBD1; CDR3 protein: CASSQDRDDQPQHF; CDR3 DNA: TGTGCCAGCAGTCAGGACAGGGATGATCAGCCCCAGCATTTT
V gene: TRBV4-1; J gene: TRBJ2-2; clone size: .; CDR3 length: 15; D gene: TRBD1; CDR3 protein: CASSRGQGNTGELFF; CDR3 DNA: TGCGCCAGCAGCCGGGGACAGGGGAACACCGGGGAGCTGTTTTTT
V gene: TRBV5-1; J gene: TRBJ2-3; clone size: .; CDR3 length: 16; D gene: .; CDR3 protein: CASSLEPEVRTDTQYF; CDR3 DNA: TGCGCCAGCAGCTTGGAGCCTGAGGTCAGAACAGATACGCAGTATTTT
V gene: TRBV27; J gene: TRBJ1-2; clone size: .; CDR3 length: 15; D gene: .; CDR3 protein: CASSLSGGDGYGYTF; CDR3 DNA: TGTGCCAGCAGTTTATCAGGGGGGGATGGCTATGGCTACACCTTC
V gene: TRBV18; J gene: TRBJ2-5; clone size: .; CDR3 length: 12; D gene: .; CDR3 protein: CASSPTSYEQYF; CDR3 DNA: TGTGCCAGCTCACCGACTTCTTATGAGCAGTACTTC
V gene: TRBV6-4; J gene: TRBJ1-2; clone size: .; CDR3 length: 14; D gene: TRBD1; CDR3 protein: CASSESDRTGGYTF; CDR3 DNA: TGTGCCAGCAGTGAGTCGGACAGGACGGGAGGCTACACCTTC
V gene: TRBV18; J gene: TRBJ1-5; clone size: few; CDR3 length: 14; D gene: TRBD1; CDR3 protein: CASSRDRGNQPQHF; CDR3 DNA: TGTGCCAGCTCCCGGGACAGGGGGAATCAGCCCCAGCATTTT
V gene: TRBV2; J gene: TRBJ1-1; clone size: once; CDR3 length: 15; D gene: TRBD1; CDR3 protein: CASSGQGARDTEAFF; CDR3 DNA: TGTGCCAGCAGCGGACAGGGGGCTAGGGACACTGAAGCTTTCTTT
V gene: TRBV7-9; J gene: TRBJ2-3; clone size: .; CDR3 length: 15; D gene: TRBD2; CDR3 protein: CASSLWTSETDTQYF; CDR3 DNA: TGTGCCAGCAGTCTTTGGACTAGCGAGACAGATACGCAGTATTTT
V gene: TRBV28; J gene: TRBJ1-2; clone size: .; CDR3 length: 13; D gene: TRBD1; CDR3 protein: CASTAGQNYGYTF; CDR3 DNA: TGTGCCAGCACCGCGGGACAGAACTATGGCTACACCTTC
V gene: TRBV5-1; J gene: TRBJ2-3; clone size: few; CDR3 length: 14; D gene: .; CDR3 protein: CASSLGVESSDKYF; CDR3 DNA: TGCGCCAGCAGCTTGGGTGTAGAAAGTTCAGACAAGTATTTT
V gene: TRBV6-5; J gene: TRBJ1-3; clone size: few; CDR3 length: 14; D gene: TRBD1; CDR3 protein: CASSRTGLGNTIYF; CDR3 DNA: TGTGCCAGCAGTCGGACAGGGCTGGGAAACACCATATATTTT
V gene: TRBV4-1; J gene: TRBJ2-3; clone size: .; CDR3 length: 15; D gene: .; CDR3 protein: CASSQTLSRTDTQYF; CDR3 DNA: TGCGCCAGCAGCCAAACCCTATCGCGCACAGATACGCAGTATTTT
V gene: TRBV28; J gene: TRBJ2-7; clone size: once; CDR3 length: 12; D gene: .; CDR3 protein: CASSSRVSEQYF; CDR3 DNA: TGTGCCAGCAGTTCCAGGGTTAGCGAGCAGTACTTC
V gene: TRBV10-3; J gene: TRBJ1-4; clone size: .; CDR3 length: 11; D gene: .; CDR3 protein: CAIRANEKLFF; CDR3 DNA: TGTGCCATCCGCGCTAATGAAAAACTGTTTTTT
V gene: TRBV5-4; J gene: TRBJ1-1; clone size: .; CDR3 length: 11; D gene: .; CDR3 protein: CASSQGAEAFF; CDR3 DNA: TGTGCCAGCAGCCAGGGTGCTGAAGCTTTCTTT
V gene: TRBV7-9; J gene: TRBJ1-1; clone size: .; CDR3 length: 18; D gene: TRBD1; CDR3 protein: CASSPPTGGRGMNTEAFF; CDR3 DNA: TGTGCCAGCAGCCCCCCTACAGGGGGCAGGGGGATGAACACTGAAGCTTTCTTT
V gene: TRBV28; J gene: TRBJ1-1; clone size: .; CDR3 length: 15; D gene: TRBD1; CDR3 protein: CASTTAGTDSVEAFF; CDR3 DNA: TGTGCCAGTACTACTGCCGGGACAGATAGTGTTGAAGCTTTCTTT
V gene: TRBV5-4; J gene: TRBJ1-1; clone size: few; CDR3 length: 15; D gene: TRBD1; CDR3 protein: CASSPTGGMNTEAFF; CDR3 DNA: TGTGCCAGCAGCCCGACAGGGGGAATGAACACTGAAGCTTTCTTT
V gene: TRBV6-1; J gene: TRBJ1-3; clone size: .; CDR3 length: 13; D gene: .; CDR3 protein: CANSQVSGNTIYF; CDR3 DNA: TGTGCCAACAGTCAGGTCTCTGGAAACACCATATATTTT